Below are 22 T cell receptor beta chains sequenced from a single sample in a study. TCRdb used MiXCR to reprocess the RT-PCR reads, holding one entry per CDR3 protein. The sample carries hundreds of thousands of distinct CDR3 sequences, 11% to 15% recorded once. The sample taken for sequencing was memory CD4+ T cells from blood. The receptor set was obtained from a female donor in good health, serving as a healthy control.

This clonotype was found a few times. This chain uses TRBV4-3 with TRBJ1-2; D not resolved. V was shortened by 0 bases and J by 6 bases, with 8 bases between the two germline ends. CDR3 length: 13 residues. Looked up from germline, CDR1 is LGHNA and CDR2 is YSLEER. CDR3 in amino acids: CASSQEQGNGYTF. In nucleotides, the CDR3 is TGCGCCAGCAGCCAAGAGCAAGGGAATGGCTACACCTTC.

There are a few counts of this clonotype. The chain is built from TRBV5-1 and TRBJ2-5; possibly TRBD2 for D (6 bases). Germline V gene data show CDR1 as SGHRS and CDR2 as YFSETQ. Trimming shortened V by 2 bases and J by 5 bases, and 10 bases separated the two germline ends. The CDR3 length is 13 residues. CDR3 DNA: TGCGCCAGCAGCTTTAGGGGAGGTGAGACCCAGTACTTC. The encoded protein is CASSFRGGETQYF.

This clonotype was recorded many times. A junction boundary mismatches the germline segment, possibly from a read error. The rearrangement uses TRBV5-1 and TRBJ2-1; a weak D match, TRBD2 (6 bases). Germline lookup yields CDR1 SGHRS and CDR2 YFSETQ. The CDR3 is 15 residues long. CDR3 nucleotides: TGTGCCAGCAGCTTGGGGGGAGGCTCCTACAATGAGCAGTTCTTC. As protein: CASSLGGGSYNEQFF.

The genes are TRBV5-8 and TRBJ1-1; 9 bases agree with TRBD1. This CDR3 region has 14 residues. Germline values: CDR1 SGHTS, CDR2 YDEGEE. Trimming removed 3 bases from V and 9 bases from J; junction bases left unmatched: 9. The CDR3 protein is CASSSEQGARQAFF. CDR3 in DNA: TGTGCCAGCAGCTCAGAACAGGGGGCCCGACAAGCTTTCTTT.

Only a few counts were recorded for this clonotype. The chain combines TRBV12-3 or TRBV12-4 with TRBJ1-5, with D unresolved. This CDR3 has 12 amino acids. Deletions cut 3 bases from V and 7 bases from J, with 7 bases between. The chain's CDR3 is CASSFGRQPQHF. DNA for the CDR3: TGTGCCAGCAGTTTCGGAAGACAGCCCCAGCATTTT.

This clonotype was seen ten or more times. J is TRBJ2-7 and V is TRBV7-2; either TRBD1 or TRBD2 may fit D (5 bases each). The CDR3 extends over 14 amino acids. Germline V gene data show CDR1 as SGHTA and CDR2 as FQGNSA. V shed 4 bases and J shed 3 bases, with 13 bases lying between them. The CDR3 protein is CASSSWGPRYEQYF. The CDR3 DNA is TGTGCCAGCAGCTCCTGGGGACCGCGCTACGAGCAGTACTTC.

The V call is TRBV6-1, the J call TRBJ2-3, with D possibly TRBD2 on 5 matching bases. This CDR3 contains 16 residues. Germline values: CDR1 MNHNS, CDR2 SASEGT. Trimming removed 3 bases at V and 4 bases at J, with 17 bases between. CDR3 nucleotide sequence: TGTGCCAGCAGTGACCTCGGACTCGGCGGGTCAGATACGCAGTATTTT. Residues: CASSDLGLGGSDTQYF.

The gene calls are TRBV7-2 and TRBJ2-2; tentative D call: TRBD1 (6 bases). CDR3 length: 16 residues. Trimming removed 5 bases from V and 4 bases from J, with 17 bases in between. CDR1 is SGHTA, CDR2 FQGNSA, per germline. The CDR3 region has the DNA TGTGCCAGCAGCCCGGGTACAGGGAGAGGCACCGGGGAGCTGTTTTTT. Its translation is CASSPGTGRGTGELFF.

This chain links TRBV5-4 with TRBJ1-1, with D unclear. Looked up from germline, CDR1 is SGHNT and CDR2 is YYREEE (reference sequence). Trimming shortened V by 2 bases and J by 7 bases, and 9 bases separated the two germline ends. This CDR3 is built from 12 residues. CDR3 amino acids: CASSLRAGEAFF. For the CDR3, the DNA is TGTGCCAGCAGCTTAAGAGCGGGTGAAGCTTTCTTT.

The chain uses TRBV5-1 and TRBJ2-7; the D gene could be TRBD1 or TRBD2 (7 bases each). Trimming pared 7 bases from V and 5 bases from J, leaving 16 bases between. The CDR3 spans 13 residues. CDR1 is SGHRS and CDR2 is YFSETQ in the germline V gene. CDR3: CASAPGGGDEQYF. The CDR3 DNA reads as TGCGCCAGCGCCCCAGGGGGGGGGGACGAGCAGTACTTC.

This clonotype was seen at least ten times. J is TRBJ2-3 and V is TRBV7-3; D not certain. The ends were cut back, 2 bases at V and 4 bases at J, with 10 bases in the middle. This CDR3 region has 14 residues. From germline, CDR1 is SGHTA and CDR2 FQGTGA. In DNA form, the CDR3 reads TGTGCCAGCAGCTTAGCCCCTGGCGCAGATACGCAGTATTTT. Translating it yields CASSLAPGADTQYF.

This clonotype was picked up a small number of times. The chain couples TRBV4-3 to TRBJ2-4; D is possibly TRBD1 (6 bases). Germline V CDR1 and CDR2: LGHNA, YSLEER. The CDR3 sequence is 13 residues long. V dropped 0 bases and J dropped 8 bases, with 8 bases sitting between them. For the CDR3, the DNA is TGCGCCAGCAGCCAAGAAGAGGGGGACATTCAGTACTTC. As protein: CASSQEEGDIQYF.

The chain links TRBV12-3 or TRBV12-4 to TRBJ1-2, with 8 nucleotides matching TRBD1. J gave up 5 bases and V 5 bases, and 10 bases lay outside the gene matches. The CDR3 loop spans 15 amino acids. In DNA, the CDR3 is TGTGCCAGCAGTAAGACAGGGGACAATGGATATGGCTACACCTTC. This sequence encodes CASSKTGDNGYGYTF.

The J gene is TRBJ2-7, the V gene TRBV6-5, with 8 bases lining up with TRBD2. The CDR3 contains 15 residues. The V gene end was trimmed by 0 bases and the J gene end by 2 bases; junction bases not matched to a gene: 3. The germline V gene encodes CDR1 MNHEY and CDR2 SVGAGI. The CDR3 spells CASSYSVRGAYEQYF. As DNA, the CDR3 is TGTGCCAGCAGTTACTCTGTGCGGGGGGCCTACGAGCAGTACTTC.

The chain recombines TRBV7-2 with TRBJ2-4; D is perhaps TRBD2 (5 bases). V gave up 3 bases and J gave up 6 bases, with 6 bases separating them. The CDR3 consists of 12 residues. Germline V gene sequence: CDR1 SGHTA, CDR2 FQGNSA. For the CDR3, the DNA is TGTGCCAGCAGCTTCGGACTAAACATTCAGTACTTC. Its protein is CASSFGLNIQYF. The full variable domain, in which reference TRBV7-2 and TRBJ2-4 provide the parts outside the CDR3, is GAGVSQSPSNKVTEKGKDVELRCDPISGHTALYWYRQSLGQGLEFLIYFQGNSAPDKSGLPSDRFSAERTGGSVSTLTIQRTQQEDSAVYLCASSFGLNIQYFGAGTRLSVL.

This chain links TRBV7-2 with TRBJ2-6; 8 bases match TRBD2. This CDR3 comprises 16 residues. The V gene's germline CDR1 is SGHTA and CDR2 FQGNSA. V lost 5 bases to trimming and J lost 0 bases; unmatched junction nucleotides: 3. The CDR3 reads CASSRGGVSGANVLTF. CDR3 in DNA: TGTGCCAGCAGCCGGGGGGGTGTCTCTGGGGCCAACGTCCTGACTTTC. Full variable domain (missing parts from reference TRBV7-2 and TRBJ2-6): GAGVSQSPSNKVTEKGKDVELRCDPISGHTALYWYRQSLGQGLEFLIYFQGNSAPDKSGLPSDRFSAERTGGSVSTLTIQRTQQEDSAVYLCASSRGGVSGANVLTFGAGSRLTVL.

This clonotype was seen ten or more times. The chain combines TRBV5-1 with TRBJ2-1, with TRBD1 identical over 9 bases. CDR1 and CDR2 (germline): SGHRS, YFSETQ. With 0 bases clipped from V and 4 bases from J, the junction kept 5 bases outside the gene matches. The CDR3 spans 16 residues. The CDR3 DNA reads TGCGCCAGCAGCTTGGCCTACGGACAGGGGTACAATGAGCAGTTCTTC. Translation gives CASSLAYGQGYNEQFF.

V gene TRBV5-6 combines with J gene TRBJ1-4; 9 nucleotides align to TRBD1. After removal of 4 bases from V and 3 bases from J, the junction contained 4 bases not matched to a gene. Germline CDR1 SGHDT, CDR2 YYEEEE. The CDR3 has 15 amino acids. For the CDR3, the DNA is TGTGCCAGCAGCAATACAGGGGGCCCTAATGAAAAACTGTTTTTT. Translation gives CASSNTGGPNEKLFF.

This clonotype was detected ten times or more. The chain has TRBV6-6 and TRBJ2-1; D gene ambiguous. Per the germline V gene, CDR1 is MNHNY and CDR2 is SVGAGI (reference sequence). The V gene lost 4 bases and the J gene lost 0 bases, with 10 bases spanning the gap. The CDR3 is made up of 15 amino acids. The CDR3 loop is CASSLDGGSYNEQFF. CDR3 sequence (DNA): TGTGCCAGCAGTTTGGACGGTGGCTCCTACAATGAGCAGTTCTTC.

In its sample, this clonotype was seen a few times. The genes are TRBV12-3 or TRBV12-4 and TRBJ2-7, with 9 bases identical to TRBD2. The CDR3 is made up of 15 amino acids. The J segment lost 2 bases and the V segment lost 7 bases, leaving 9 bases of the junction unmatched. This chain's CDR3 is CASILAASGTYEQYF. CDR3 DNA sequence: TGTGCCAGCATCCTAGCGGCTAGCGGGACCTACGAGCAGTACTTC.

This clonotype was seen a handful of times. The V gene is TRBV29-1, the J gene TRBJ1-2; D may be TRBD1 (5 bases). The V end lost 4 bases, the J end lost 3 bases, and 6 bases lay between the germline ends. Germline CDR1 SQVTM, CDR2 ANQGSEA. This CDR3 spans 11 amino acids. This CDR3 reads CSVGGYYGYTF. The DNA of the CDR3 is TGCAGCGTTGGGGGGTACTATGGCTACACCTTC.

This clonotype was seen ten or more times. V gene TRBV10-3 combines with J gene TRBJ2-3; tentatively, D is TRBD1 or TRBD2 (6 bases each). The germline V gene encodes CDR1 ENHRY and CDR2 SYGVKD. Trimming pared 3 bases from V and 1 base from J, leaving 11 bases between. The CDR3 has 15 residues. For the CDR3, the DNA is TGTGCCATCAGTGAATGGGGGGCTGGCACAGATACGCAGTATTTT. Protein sequence: CAISEWGAGTDTQYF.